Shown below are 9 T cell receptor beta chains from a single sample sequenced in a study of a mutant IDH1 vaccine in newly diagnosed glioma. Assay used: immunoSEQ multiplex PCR; TCRdb lists only in-frame clones, some missing. The repertoire includes about 94,000 clones, just under 90% of them detected once, and over 0.6% sits in the top ten. Described time point: week 47, end of study. Doses comprised 300 ug of mutant IDH1 20-mer peptide each, plus topical imiquimod. No antigen is known for these receptors. Sequencing was performed on PBMCs, taken from a glioma patient whose treatment included an IDH1 peptide vaccine. Receptors originate from a woman aged 45-59 years with glioma.

The chain couples TRBV19 to TRBJ2-7; 11 bases are a match to TRBD2. The germline CDR1 and CDR2 sequences are LNHDA and SQIVND (reference sequence). This CDR3 is 16 amino acids long. J was trimmed by 0 bases and V by 3 bases; bases with no gene match: 4. The CDR3, as DNA: TGTGCCAGTAGTATCGGACTAGCGGGCACCTCCTACGAGCAGTACTTC. Translation: CASSIGLAGTSYEQYF.

This clone was counted once. The chain recombines TRBV7-3 with TRBJ2-2, with 8 nucleotides matching TRBD1. The V gene's germline CDR1 is SGHTA and CDR2 FQGTGA. The CDR3 is made up of 15 amino acids. J lost 6 bases, V lost 1 base, and 4 bases had no gene match. The CDR3 nucleotides are TGTGCCAGCAGCTTAATAGGACAGGGCCCCGGGGAGCTGTTTTTT. This sequence encodes CASSLIGQGPGELFF.

The rearrangement joins TRBV5-1 to TRBJ2-5; weak D call: TRBD1 (7 bases). The germline gives CDR1 SGHRS, CDR2 YFSETQ. This CDR3 comprises 16 residues. V lost 4 bases, J lost 4 bases, and 20 bases lay in between. In DNA, the CDR3 is TGCGCCAGCAGCCGAAACGCCAGGGGGGTCGGAGAGACCCAGTACTTC. Amino acids: CASSRNARGVGETQYF.

This chain connects TRBV19 to TRBJ2-3, with 9 nucleotides matching TRBD2. The CDR3 contains 15 residues. Germline values: CDR1 LNHDA, CDR2 SQIVND (reference sequence). V gave up 1 base and J gave up 5 bases; unmatched junction bases: 4. The chain's CDR3 is CASSIGGRVRDTQYF. CDR3 coding DNA: TGTGCCAGTAGTATAGGCGGGAGGGTTAGAGATACGCAGTATTTT.

This clone was seen just once. The rearrangement joins TRBV7-8 to TRBJ2-5, with D perhaps TRBD1 (6 bases). Germline CDR1 is SGHVS and CDR2 is FQNEAQ. The V end lost 2 bases, the J end lost 5 bases, and 12 bases lay between the germline ends. This CDR3 spans 14 amino acids. The CDR3 DNA reads as TGTGCCAGCAGCTTACCCAGGGGTAGGGAGACCCAGTACTTC. Protein: CASSLPRGRETQYF.

The chain employs TRBV5-1 and TRBJ1-1; 7 nucleotides align to TRBD1. V was pared by 1 base and J by 3 bases, with 6 bases of the junction left unmatched. The V gene's germline CDR1 is SGHRS and CDR2 YFSETQ. CDR3 length equals 15 residues. DNA for the CDR3: TGCGCCAGCAGCTTGAAGGGGGCGGGTTACACTGAAGCTTTCTTT. Protein: CASSLKGAGYTEAFF.

CDR3 protein: CASSPRSELNTEAFF. DNA for the CDR3: TGTGCCAGCTCACCACGAAGTGAACTGAACACTGAAGCTTTCTTT. The chain has TRBV18 and TRBJ1-1; no firm D call. Per the germline V gene, CDR1 is KGHSH and CDR2 is LQKENI. Trimming pared 1 base from V and 0 bases from J, leaving 9 bases between. This CDR3 has 15 residues. The full variable domain, rest sourced from reference TRBV18 and TRBJ1-1, is NAGVMQNPRHLVRRRGQEARLRCSPMKGHSHVYWYRQLPEEGLKFMVYLQKENIIDESGMPKERFSAEFPKEGPSILRIQQVVRGDSAAYFCASSPRSELNTEAFFGQGTRLTVV.

This chain uses TRBV5-5 with TRBJ2-7, with D perhaps TRBD2 (5 bases). CDR1 is SGHKS, CDR2 YYEKEE, per germline (reference sequence). The CDR3 covers 13 residues. V was shortened by 0 bases and J by 4 bases, with 8 bases between the two germline ends. DNA of the CDR3: TGTGCCAGCAGCTTGGCGGGGATGTACGAGCAGTACTTC. Amino acids: CASSLAGMYEQYF.

This chain connects TRBV7-8 to TRBJ1-2, with TRBD1 identical over 9 bases. The V gene's germline CDR1 is SGHVS and CDR2 FQNEAQ. The V gene end was trimmed by 6 bases and the J gene end by 8 bases; junction bases not matched to a gene: 19. The CDR3 consists of 17 residues. The DNA of the CDR3 is TGTGCCAGCAGAGGGCCGATTCCGGGACAGGGACCTACCGGCTACACCTTC. It is translated as CASRGPIPGQGPTGYTF.